These 25 T cell receptor beta chains were all obtained from the same sample, sequenced in a study of shared clonotypes between healthy human individuals. TCRdb keeps only in-frame clones here, not all; method: immunoSEQ multiplex PCR. Among around 120,000 clones listed, less than 75% were seen once. The source material was memory CD8+ T cells sorted from blood. Regarding subset: CD45RO+ cells pooled with CCR7-negative TemRA cells. These receptors all stem from a woman aged 25 to 39 in good health.

Of note for this clone: Possible read error: a much larger clone is one base away. Other DNA sequences of this sample code for an identical CDR3. The chain couples TRBV28 to TRBJ1-4, with D tentatively TRBD1 (6 bases). The ends were cut back, 10 bases at V and 5 bases at J, with 20 bases in the middle. Germline V gives CDR1 MDHEN, CDR2 SYDVKM. The CDR3 runs to 15 residues. CDR3 protein: CATQTRQDTNEKLFF. The CDR3 region has the DNA TGTGCCACCCAAACGAGACAGGACACCAATGAAAAACTGTTTTTT.

About this clone itself: This sequence may be a read error, since a much larger clone differs from it by one base. The CDR3 spells CASSQPGQRNYGYTF. The CDR3 DNA follows: TGCGCCAGCAGCCAACCCGGACAGCGTAACTATGGCTACACCTTC. This chain joins TRBV4-1 and TRBJ1-2, with D tentatively TRBD1 (6 bases). CDR3 length: 15 amino acids. The germline CDR1 and CDR2 sequences are MGHRA and YSYEKL. Trimming shortened V by 2 bases and J by 1 base, and 11 bases separated the two germline ends.

The genes are TRBV5-5 and TRBJ2-7; D might be TRBD2 (5 bases). V was cut by 2 bases and J by 4 bases, with 10 bases left in between. The germline V gene encodes CDR1 SGHKS and CDR2 YYEKEE (reference sequence). CDR3 length: 13 amino acids. CDR3 loop: CASSFGVGYEQYF. The CDR3 nucleotides are TGTGCCAGCAGCTTCGGGGTTGGATACGAGCAGTACTTC.

In this sample, this clone turned up many times. The chain recombines TRBV28 with TRBJ1-1; D not resolved. Trimming removed 6 bases at V and 3 bases at J, with 17 bases between. Germline-derived CDR1 and CDR2 are MDHEN and SYDVKM. This CDR3 contains 15 residues. The CDR3 sequence: CASSRVGQVHTEAFF. The DNA for the CDR3 is TGTGCCAGCAGCCGAGTCGGGCAGGTACACACTGAAGCTTTCTTT.

The sample holds one count of this clone. A much larger clone differs by one base, so this may be a read error. The sample holds other DNA sequences that translate to the same CDR3. The chain has TRBV11-2 and TRBJ2-1, with D unclear. Germline loops: CDR1 SGHAT, CDR2 FQNNGV. V was shortened by 1 base and J by 7 bases, with 5 bases between the two germline ends. This CDR3 has 12 amino acids. CDR3 DNA sequence: TGTGCCAGCAGCTTAGTGGGGAATGAGCAGTTCTTC. Encoded protein: CASSLVGNEQFF.

The chain carries TRBV4-1 and TRBJ1-1, with unresolved D. CDR1 is MGHRA, CDR2 YSYEKL, per germline. The CDR3 consists of 15 residues. V was clipped by 1 base and J by 2 bases, with 11 bases between them. CDR3 in DNA: TGCGCCAGCAGCCAAGGTGACGACCTCAACACTGAAGCTTTCTTT. Its protein is CASSQGDDLNTEAFF.

The DNA for the CDR3 is TGTGCCAGTAGTACACAGGAGCTTATTGGCTACACCTTC. Translating it yields CASSTQELIGYTF. The gene calls are TRBV19 and TRBJ1-2; the D gene is possibly TRBD1 (5 bases). The CDR3 runs to 13 residues. The germline V gene encodes CDR1 LNHDA and CDR2 SQIVND (reference sequence). V was pared by 4 bases and J by 7 bases, with 13 bases between.

A few counts support this clone. The rearrangement links TRBV29-1 to TRBJ2-7, with D unresolved. Germline CDR1 SQVTM, CDR2 ANQGSEA. The CDR3 spans 13 residues. V was cut by 5 bases and J by 6 bases, with 17 bases left in between. CDR3 sequence: CSVRDGQLSEQYF. As DNA, the CDR3 is TGCAGCGTTCGAGACGGGCAGTTATCCGAGCAGTACTTC.

The chain combines TRBV4-1 with TRBJ1-2; D gene uncertain. The CDR3 totals 14 residues. Germline V gene sequence: CDR1 MGHRA, CDR2 YSYEKL. Trimming left V 0 bases short and J 5 bases short, with 10 bases between. This CDR3 reads CASSQETLTYGYTF. In DNA, the CDR3 is TGCGCCAGCAGCCAAGAAACCTTAACTTATGGCTACACCTTC.

This clone was seen a few times. This chain joins TRBV4-1 and TRBJ2-3; 8 bases match TRBD2. Germline-derived CDR1 and CDR2 are MGHRA and YSYEKL. Germline trimming cut 4 bases from V and 4 bases from J; bases unmatched to any gene: 4. CDR3 length: 14 residues. This CDR3 is CASSPGLGADTQYF. CDR3 DNA sequence: TGCGCCAGCAGCCCGGGACTAGGTGCAGATACGCAGTATTTT.

This clone was recorded once. The J gene is TRBJ2-7, the V gene TRBV7-8, with D possibly TRBD1 on 6 matching bases. Germline V gene data show CDR1 as SGHVS and CDR2 as FQNEAQ. Trimming took 4 bases from V and 0 from J, leaving 16 bases between them. The CDR3 covers 16 residues. The CDR3 protein is CASSYSGTPFSYEQYF. The CDR3 region has the DNA TGTGCCAGCAGCTACTCCGGGACACCTTTCTCCTACGAGCAGTACTTC.

In its sample, this clone was seen a few times. J is TRBJ2-1 and V is TRBV6-6, with 7 bases aligning to TRBD1. V lost 4 bases and J lost 8; bases outside the gene matches: 5. The V gene's germline CDR1 is MNHNY and CDR2 SVGAGI (reference sequence). This CDR3 has 13 residues. The CDR3 loop reads CASSLTGSHEQFF. In nucleotides, the CDR3 is TGTGCCAGCAGTTTGACAGGGAGCCATGAGCAGTTCTTC.

V gene TRBV2 combines with J gene TRBJ1-1; weak D call: TRBD1 (6 bases). The CDR3 runs to 18 residues. Trimming pared 3 bases from V and 3 bases from J, leaving 23 bases between. Germline V gene data show CDR1 as SNHLY and CDR2 as FYNNEI. The DNA of the CDR3 is TGTGCCAGCAGTGACCCGATTCCTGTATACAGGGCCGACACTGAAGCTTTCTTT. This sequence encodes CASSDPIPVYRADTEAFF.

The CDR3 loop reads CASSNRDGEKLFF. Written as DNA, the CDR3 is TGTGCCAGCAGTAACAGGGACGGCGAAAAACTGTTTTTT. The V call is TRBV25-1, the J call TRBJ1-4, with TRBD1 as a possible D gene (6 bases). Per the germline V gene, CDR1 is MGHDK and CDR2 is SYGVNS. The CDR3 consists of 13 residues. Trimming removed 5 bases from V and 8 bases from J, with 12 bases in between.

The J gene is TRBJ1-3, the V gene TRBV25-1; 8 bases agree with TRBD1. V was clipped by 5 bases and J by 0 bases; unmatched bases: 6. The CDR3 loop spans 16 amino acids. Germline values: CDR1 MGHDK, CDR2 SYGVNS. The DNA for the CDR3 is TGTGCCAGCAGTACCCAGGGGGCCCACTCTGGAAACACCATATATTTT. Its translation is CASSTQGAHSGNTIYF.

This chain uses TRBV15 with TRBJ1-1; D gene unclear. This CDR3 is 12 amino acids long. In germline, CDR1 is LNHNV, CDR2 YYDKDF (reference sequence). V lost 8 bases to trimming and J lost 5 bases, with 12 bases between them. DNA for the CDR3: TGTGCCACCGGCGGATTGGGGACTGAAGCTTTCTTT. It translates to CATGGLGTEAFF.

The gene calls are TRBV6-5 and TRBJ2-7; no definite D call. Trimming shortened V by 5 bases and J by 5 bases, and 10 bases separated the two germline ends. CDR3 length equals 12 residues. Germline V gene lookup returns CDR1 MNHEY and CDR2 SVGAGI. CDR3 in amino acids: CASSDSVDEQYF. The CDR3 DNA is TGTGCCAGCAGTGATTCAGTGGACGAGCAGTACTTC.

The chain carries TRBV11-2 and TRBJ2-3; 12 bases are a match to TRBD2. The CDR3 totals 18 residues. The ends lost 5 bases at V and 1 base at J; junction bases unmatched: 10. In germline, CDR1 is SGHAT, CDR2 FQNNGV. CDR3: CASSQGLAGPRGTDTQYF. As DNA, the CDR3 is TGTGCCAGCAGCCAGGGACTAGCGGGCCCCCGGGGCACAGATACGCAGTATTTT.

The table lists this clone with a few counts. The chain carries TRBV2 and TRBJ1-4; 12 bases fit TRBD1. Germline values: CDR1 SNHLY, CDR2 FYNNEI. After removal of 6 bases from V and 12 bases from J, the junction contained 11 bases not matched to a gene. CDR3 length: 15 amino acids. The CDR3 DNA sequence: TGTGCCAGCAGCGGCTCCACCGGGACAGGGGGCGAACTGTTTTTT. Amino acids: CASSGSTGTGGELFF.

This rearrangement joins TRBV5-1 to TRBJ2-2; 13 bases are shared with TRBD2. This CDR3 has 18 amino acids. Trimming removed 4 bases from V and 0 bases from J; junction bases left unmatched: 6. Germline loops: CDR1 SGHRS, CDR2 YFSETQ. In DNA form, the CDR3 reads TGCGCCAGCAGCGGAGGACTAGCGGGAGACCCGAACACCGGGGAGCTGTTTTTT. As protein: CASSGGLAGDPNTGELFF.

The V call is TRBV2, the J call TRBJ1-2, with D hard to call. The V end was cut by 3 bases, the J end by 4 bases, with 9 bases between. The CDR3 runs 13 residues. CDR1 and CDR2 from the germline V gene are SNHLY and FYNNEI. CDR3 residues: CASSEFLSYGYTF. CDR3 bases: TGTGCCAGCAGTGAGTTCCTTAGCTATGGCTACACCTTC.

The CDR3 region has the DNA TGTGCCAGCAGCTTAACCGGTAGGAGGGTTGGCAATCAGCCCCAGCATTTT. This encodes CASSLTGRRVGNQPQHF. V usage is TRBV5-6 and J usage is TRBJ1-5; D unresolved. The V gene's germline CDR1 is SGHDT and CDR2 YYEEEE. The CDR3 consists of 17 residues. Trimming removed 2 bases at V and 2 bases at J, with 17 bases between.

CDR3 sequence: CASSADNYGYTF. The DNA of the CDR3 is TGTGCCAGCAGTGCAGACAACTATGGCTACACCTTC. The chain carries TRBV2 and TRBJ1-2; D not resolved. Germline V CDR1 and CDR2: SNHLY, FYNNEI. The CDR3 has 12 residues. Trimming took off 4 bases at V and 2 bases at J, with 5 bases between the two ends. The variable domain in full, with the rest retrieved from reference TRBV2 and TRBJ1-2, is EPEVTQTPSHQVTQMGQEVILRCVPISNHLYFYWYRQILGQKVEFLVSFYNNEISEKSEIFDDQFSVERPDGSNFTLKIRSTKLEDSAMYFCASSADNYGYTFGSGTRLTVV.

V usage is TRBV7-9 and J usage is TRBJ2-1; D call uncertain. Germline loops: CDR1 SEHNR, CDR2 FQNEAQ (reference sequence). Trimming removed 2 bases from V and 5 bases from J, with 13 bases in between. This CDR3 spans 15 amino acids. The CDR3 bases are TGTGCCAGCAGCTTAAATTCAAGGTGGGACAATGAGCAGTTCTTC. Its protein product is CASSLNSRWDNEQFF. Full variable domain (missing parts from reference TRBV7-9 and TRBJ2-1): DTGVSQNPRHKITKRGQNVTFRCDPISEHNRLYWYRQTLGQGPEFLTYFQNEAQLEKSRLLSDRFSAERPKGSFSTLEIQRTEQGDSAMYLCASSLNSRWDNEQFFGPGTRLTVL.

The CDR3 coding sequence is TGTGCCACTAGGAACGAGGGGGATCGCACTGAAGCTTTCTTT. Amino acid sequence: CATRNEGDRTEAFF. The V and J genes are TRBV10-3 and TRBJ1-1, with a possible D match to TRBD1 (6 bases). The CDR3 is 14 residues long. Germline CDR1 ENHRY, CDR2 SYGVKD. Trimming pared 10 bases from V and 4 bases from J, leaving 19 bases between.